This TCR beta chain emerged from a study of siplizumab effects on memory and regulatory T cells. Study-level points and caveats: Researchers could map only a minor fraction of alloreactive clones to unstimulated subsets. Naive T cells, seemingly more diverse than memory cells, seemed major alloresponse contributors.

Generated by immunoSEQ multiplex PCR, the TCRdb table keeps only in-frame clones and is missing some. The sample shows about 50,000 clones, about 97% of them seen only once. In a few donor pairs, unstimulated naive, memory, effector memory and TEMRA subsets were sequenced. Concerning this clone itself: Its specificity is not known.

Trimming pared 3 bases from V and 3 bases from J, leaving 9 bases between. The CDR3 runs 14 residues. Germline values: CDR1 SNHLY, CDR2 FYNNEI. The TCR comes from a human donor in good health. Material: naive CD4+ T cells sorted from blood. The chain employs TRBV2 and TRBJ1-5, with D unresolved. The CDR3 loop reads CASSDSTYNQPQHF. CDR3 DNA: TGTGCCAGCAGTGATTCAACGTACAATCAGCCCCAGCATTTT. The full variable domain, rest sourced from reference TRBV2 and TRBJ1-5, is EPEVTQTPSHQVTQMGQEVILRCVPISNHLYFYWYRQILGQKVEFLVSFYNNEISEKSEIFDDQFSVERPDGSNFTLKIRSTKLEDSAMYFCASSDSTYNQPQHFGDGTRLSIL.